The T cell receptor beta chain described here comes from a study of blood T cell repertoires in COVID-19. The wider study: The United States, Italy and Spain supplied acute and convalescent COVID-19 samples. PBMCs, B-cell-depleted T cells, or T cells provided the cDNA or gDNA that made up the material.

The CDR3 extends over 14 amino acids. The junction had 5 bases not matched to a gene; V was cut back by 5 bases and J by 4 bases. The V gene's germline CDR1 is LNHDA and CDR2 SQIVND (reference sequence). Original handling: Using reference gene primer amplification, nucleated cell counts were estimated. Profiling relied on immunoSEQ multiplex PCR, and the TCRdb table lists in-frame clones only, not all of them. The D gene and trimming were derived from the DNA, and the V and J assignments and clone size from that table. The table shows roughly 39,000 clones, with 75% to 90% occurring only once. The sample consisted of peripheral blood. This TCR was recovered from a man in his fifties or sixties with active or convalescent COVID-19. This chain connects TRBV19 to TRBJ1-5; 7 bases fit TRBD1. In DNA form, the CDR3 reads TGTGCCAGTAGTTACCGGGACAGTAATCAGCCCCAGCATTTT. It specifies CASSYRDSNQPQHF.